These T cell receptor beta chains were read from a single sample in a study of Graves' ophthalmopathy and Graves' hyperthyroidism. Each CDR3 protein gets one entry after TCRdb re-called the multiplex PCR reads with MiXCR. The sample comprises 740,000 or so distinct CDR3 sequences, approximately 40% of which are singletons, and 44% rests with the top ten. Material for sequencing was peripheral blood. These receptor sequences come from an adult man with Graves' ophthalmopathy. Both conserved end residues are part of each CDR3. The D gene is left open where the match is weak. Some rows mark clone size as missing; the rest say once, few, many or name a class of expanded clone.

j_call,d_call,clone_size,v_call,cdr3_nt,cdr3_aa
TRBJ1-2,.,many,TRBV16,TGTGCCAGCAGCCAATCGCGGCAGAACTATGGCTACACCTTC,CASSQSRQNYGYTF
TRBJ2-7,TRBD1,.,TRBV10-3,TGTGCCATCAGCCGAAAGGGGACAGAAACCGAGCAGTACTTC,CAISRKGTETEQYF
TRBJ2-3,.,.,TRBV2,TGTGCCAGCAAGGGGGATACGCAGTATTTT,CASKGDTQYF
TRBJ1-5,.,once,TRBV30,TGTGCCTGGAGGATGGGTAGCAATCAGCCCCAGCATTTT,CAWRMGSNQPQHF
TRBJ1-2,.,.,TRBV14,TGTGCCAGCTCCCTCAATGAGGACAACTATGGCTACACCTTC,CASSLNEDNYGYTF
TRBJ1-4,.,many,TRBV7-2,TGTGCCAGCAGCTCAAGCGGGACTTACCTAGTGGAAAAACTGTTTTTT,CASSSSGTYLVEKLFF
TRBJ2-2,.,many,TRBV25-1,TGTGCCAGCTCGGGGCAGGGAGACACCGGGGAGCTGTTTTTT,CASSGQGDTGELFF
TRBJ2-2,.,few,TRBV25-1,TGTGCCAGCAGACCTTCGTGGGGGGACACCGGGGAGCTGTTTTTT,CASRPSWGDTGELFF
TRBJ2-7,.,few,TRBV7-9,TGTGCCAGCAGGTTCACCGGGACCTCTTCCTACGAGCAGTACTTC,CASRFTGTSSYEQYF
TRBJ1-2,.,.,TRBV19,TGTGCCAGTAGTAATAACAGGATCTATGGCTACACCTTC,CASSNNRIYGYTF
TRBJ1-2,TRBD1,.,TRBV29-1,TGCAGCGTGCTGGGACAGGGAGGTTCTGGCTACACCTTC,CSVLGQGGSGYTF
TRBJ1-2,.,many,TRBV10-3,TGTGCCAGCAGTCGATTGGACAGAACCAATGGCTACACCTTC,CASSRLDRTNGYTF
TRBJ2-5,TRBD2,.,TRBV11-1,TGTGCCAGCAGCTCAGGACTAGCGGGAGGGTTAGGTGAGACCCAGTACTTC,CASSSGLAGGLGETQYF
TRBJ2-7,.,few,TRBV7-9,TGTGCCAGCAGCCGCCCAGGGGGGAGGTACGAGCAGTACTTC,CASSRPGGRYEQYF
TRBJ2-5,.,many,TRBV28,TGTGCCAGCAGGGCCGCTGGGGCCCAGTACTTC,CASRAAGAQYF
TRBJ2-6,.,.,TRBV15,TGTGCCACCAGCAGCGGACCGGGGGCCAACGTCCTGACTTTC,CATSSGPGANVLTF
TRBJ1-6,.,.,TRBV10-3,TGTGCCATCAGTGAGTCACGTTTGACAGGCTTGAATTCACCCCTCCACTTT,CAISESRLTGLNSPLHF
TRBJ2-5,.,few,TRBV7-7,TGTGCCAGCAGCTTACAGGGGCCCTTTGAGACCCAGTACTTC,CASSLQGPFETQYF
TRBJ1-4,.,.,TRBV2,TGTGCCAGCAGCCCGAGGGGAGGTGAAAAACTGTTTTTT,CASSPRGGEKLFF
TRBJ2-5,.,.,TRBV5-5,TGTGCCAGCAGCTTGAAGGACAGCCAAGAGACCCAGTACTTC,CASSLKDSQETQYF
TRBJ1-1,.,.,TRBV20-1,TGCAGTGTCCACTCGGGGGGTCTTAACACTGAAGCTTTCTTT,CSVHSGGLNTEAFF
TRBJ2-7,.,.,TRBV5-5,TGTGCCAGCAGTTTCTTCGGGAGTAGATACGAGCAGTACTTC,CASSFFGSRYEQYF
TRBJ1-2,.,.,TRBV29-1,TGCAGCCATGGACGAGACTATGGCTACACCTTC,CSHGRDYGYTF
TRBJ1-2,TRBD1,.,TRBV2,TGTGCCAGCAGATCCAGCTACGAGCAGGGGGCGGGGGCTAACTATGGCTACACCTTC,CASRSSYEQGAGANYGYTF
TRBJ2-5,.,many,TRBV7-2,TGTGCCAGCAGCCGGAACAGGTGGGAGACCCAGTACTTC,CASSRNRWETQYF
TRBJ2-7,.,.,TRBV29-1,TGCAGCGTACATGACTCCCGAGGGGGCTACGAGCAGTACTTC,CSVHDSRGGYEQYF
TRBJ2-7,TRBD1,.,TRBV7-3,TGCGCCAGCAGCCAAGGACAGGGGCCGAGCTACGAGCAGTACTTC,CASSQGQGPSYEQYF
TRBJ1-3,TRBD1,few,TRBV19,TGTGCCAGTAGTATAGCCGGGACAGCTGGAAACACCATATATTTT,CASSIAGTAGNTIYF
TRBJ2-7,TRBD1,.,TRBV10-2,TGCGCCAGCAGTGAACTTGGTATAGGGACAGGGGGCTACGAGCAGCACTTC,CASSELGIGTGGYEQHF
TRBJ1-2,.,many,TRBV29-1,TGCAGCGTGGGGGGTCTAGCTAACTATGGCTACACCTTC,CSVGGLANYGYTF
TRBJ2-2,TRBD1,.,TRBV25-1,TGTGCCACCAGTGATCCTACAGGGGGCGCGGTTCCCCCGGGGGAGCTGTTTTTT,CATSDPTGGAVPPGELFF
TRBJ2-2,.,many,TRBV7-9,TGTGCCAGCAGCTCGAGTCGCACCGGGGAGCTGTTTTTT,CASSSSRTGELFF
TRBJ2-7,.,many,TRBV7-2,TGTGCCAGCAGCTTAGCCGGAGGCAACTTCTACGAGCAGTACTTC,CASSLAGGNFYEQYF
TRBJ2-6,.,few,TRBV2,TGTGCCAGCAGTATACCGACACGTTCTAGCTCTGGGGCCAACGTCCTGACTTTC,CASSIPTRSSSGANVLTF
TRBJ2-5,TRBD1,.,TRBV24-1,TGTGCCACCACGGCGAGGGGGCGAAAGACCCAGTACTTC,CATTARGRKTQYF
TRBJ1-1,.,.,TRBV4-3,TGCGCCAGCAGCCCGCGGACACTCATGAACACTGAAGCTTTCTTT,CASSPRTLMNTEAFF
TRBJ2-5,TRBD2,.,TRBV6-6,TGTGCCAGCAGAAGGGTAGCGGGGATATGGGAGACCCAGTACTTC,CASRRVAGIWETQYF
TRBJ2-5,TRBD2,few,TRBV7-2,TGTGCCAGCAGGTCCGGGACTAGCCTAGAGACCCAGTACTTC,CASRSGTSLETQYF
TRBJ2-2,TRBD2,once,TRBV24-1,TGTGCCGCCAGTGATTTGCGGGGGGGCCGGGACCTACAAACAATCGGGGAGCTGTTTTTT,CAASDLRGGRDLQTIGELFF
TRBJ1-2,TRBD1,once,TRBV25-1,TGTGCCAGCAGTGAGGACAGGGTTAGGGGCTACACCTTC,CASSEDRVRGYTF
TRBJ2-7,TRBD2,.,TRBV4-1,TGCGCCAGCAGCCAAGTCAGCGGGAGGGCCACGGCCTACGAGCAGTACTTC,CASSQVSGRATAYEQYF
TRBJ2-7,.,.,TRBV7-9,TGTGCCAGCATCGGAACCTCCTACGAGCAGTACTTC,CASIGTSYEQYF
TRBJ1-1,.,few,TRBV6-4,TGTGCCAGCAGTGGGGAGGACAGTGAAGCTTTCTTT,CASSGEDSEAFF
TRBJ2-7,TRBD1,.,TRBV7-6,TGTGCCAGCAGCCTAAGAGCCACAGGGGGCCTCTACGAGCAGTACTTC,CASSLRATGGLYEQYF
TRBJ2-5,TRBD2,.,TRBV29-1,TGCAGCGACGGGACTAGCGGGAGCAGTGAGACCCAGTACTTC,CSDGTSGSSETQYF
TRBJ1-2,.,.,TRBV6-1,TGTGCCAGCAAGGACTCCGGGTCGGTTGGCTACACCTTC,CASKDSGSVGYTF
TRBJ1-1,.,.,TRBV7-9,TGTGCCAGCAGCCCAGCGGGACGGAGCACTGAAGCTTTCTTT,CASSPAGRSTEAFF
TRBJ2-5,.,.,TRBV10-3,TGTGCCATCAGCGTTGAAGATATCAGAGGGATACAAGAGACCCAGTACTTC,CAISVEDIRGIQETQYF
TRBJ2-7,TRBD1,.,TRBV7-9,TGTGCCAGCAGCCCAGGGACAGGGACCATCTACGAGCAGTACTTC,CASSPGTGTIYEQYF
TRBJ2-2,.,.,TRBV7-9,TGTGCCAGCATCCCCCCCGCGAACACCGGGGAGCTGTTTTTT,CASIPPANTGELFF
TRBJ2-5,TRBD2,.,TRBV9,TGTGCCAGCAGCCTACTGCCGGGGGGGTGGGGAGAGACCCAGTACTTC,CASSLLPGGWGETQYF